These T cell receptor beta chains were read from a single sample in a study of Ad26.COV2.S vaccination and SARS-CoV-2 variants. Profiling relied on immunoSEQ multiplex PCR, and the TCRdb table lists in-frame clones only, not all of them. Here the sample spans about 350,000 clones, about 88% being singletons. This specimen was peripheral blood, taken in a trial of Ad26.COV2.S vaccine versus placebo. The origin of the receptors is a person between 18 and 59 years old who received the Ad26.COV2.S COVID-19 vaccine or a placebo. Each CDR3 is given with its conserved first and last residue. The D gene is left open where the match is weak. Part of the rows lack a size; the others show once, few, many or a class for expanded clones.

d_gene	abundance	v_gene	j_gene	CDR3aa	CDR3nt
-	-	TRBV7-3	TRBJ2-2	CASSPSFNGELFF	TGTGCCAGCAGCCCCTCTTTTAACGGGGAGCTGTTTTTT
-	-	TRBV4-3	TRBJ2-3	CASPQTVDLKDTQYF	TGCGCCAGCCCCCAGACTGTCGACTTAAAAGATACGCAGTATTTT
TRBD1	-	TRBV24-1	TRBJ2-6	CATSVGPGQGLHSGANVLTF	TGTGCCACCAGTGTAGGGCCGGGACAGGGACTTCACTCTGGGGCCAACGTCCTGACTTTC
-	-	TRBV30	TRBJ2-5	CAWSEGLAQETQYF	TGTGCCTGGAGTGAGGGACTGGCTCAAGAGACCCAGTACTTC
TRBD2	once	TRBV10-3	TRBJ2-2	CAISDGTSGNTGELFF	TGTGCCATCAGCGACGGGACTAGCGGAAACACCGGGGAGCTGTTTTTT
-	-	TRBV7-2	TRBJ2-7	CASSLSTANSYEQYF	TGTGCCAGCAGCTTATCCACAGCCAACTCCTACGAGCAGTACTTC
-	-	TRBV21-1	TRBJ1-4	CASSKGGAHSATNEKLFF	TGTGCCAGCAGCAAAGGGGGAGCTCACAGTGCAACTAATGAAAAACTGTTTTTT
-	once	TRBV24-1	TRBJ2-1	CATSDVGTRAGNEQFF	TGTGCCACCAGTGATGTGGGGACGCGCGCTGGCAATGAGCAGTTCTTC
-	-	TRBV7-2	TRBJ1-2	CASSLEGDSTYYGYTF	TGTGCCAGCAGCTTAGAGGGCGATTCCACATACTATGGCTACACCTTC
-	-	TRBV4-3	TRBJ2-5	CASSQEGRPETQYF	TGCGCCAGCAGCCAAGAGGGGAGGCCAGAGACCCAGTACTTC
-	-	TRBV6-5	TRBJ1-2	CASSYFAGNYGYTF	TGTGCCAGCAGTTACTTTGCGGGTAACTATGGCTACACCTTC
TRBD2	-	TRBV5-1	TRBJ2-2	CASSLTPGGTGELFF	TGCGCCAGCAGCTTGACCCCGGGGGGCACCGGGGAGCTGTTTTTT
-	-	TRBV5-1	TRBJ1-1	CASSLDEGGNTEAFF	TGCGCCAGCAGCTTGGATGAGGGAGGGAACACTGAAGCTTTCTTT
TRBD1	once	TRBV11-2	TRBJ2-7	CASSKQGPQYEQYF	TGTGCCAGCAGCAAACAGGGGCCGCAGTACGAGCAGTACTTC
TRBD2	-	TRBV25-1	TRBJ2-7	CATSGGYF	TGTGCCACCTCGGGGGGGTACTTC
TRBD1	-	TRBV5-1	TRBJ1-1	CASSPGTGNTEAFF	TGCGCCAGCAGCCCGGGGACAGGAAACACTGAAGCTTTCTTT
TRBD2	-	TRBV28	TRBJ2-3	CASRPNPGLAEGTDTQYF	TGTGCCAGCAGACCGAATCCGGGACTAGCGGAGGGCACAGATACGCAGTATTTT
TRBD1	-	TRBV7-9	TRBJ1-2	CASSIPGQETFNYGYTF	TGTGCCAGCAGCATACCGGGACAGGAGACTTTTAACTATGGCTACACCTTC
TRBD2	-	TRBV3-1/TRBV3-2	TRBJ2-1	CASSLGLAGTSYNEQFF	TGTGCCAGCAGCCTTGGACTAGCGGGGACCTCCTACAATGAGCAGTTCTTC
-	-	TRBV4-3	TRBJ1-3	CASSQDSRGAAGNTIYF	TGCGCCAGCAGCCAAGATAGTAGGGGAGCGGCTGGAAACACCATATATTTT
-	once	TRBV9	TRBJ2-2	CASSAGLARNTGELFF	TGTGCCAGCAGCGCAGGGTTAGCCCGGAACACCGGGGAGCTGTTTTTT
-	-	TRBV5-5	TRBJ2-2	CASSSRDPHTGELFF	TGTGCCAGCAGCTCCAGGGATCCCCACACCGGGGAGCTGTTTTTT
TRBD2	-	TRBV19	TRBJ2-1	CASSVPGLANEQFF	TGTGCCAGTAGTGTCCCGGGACTAGCAAATGAGCAGTTCTTC
-	-	TRBV12-3/TRBV12-4	TRBJ1-6	CASSSHNSPLHF	TGTGCCAGCAGTTCACATAATTCACCCCTCCACTTT
TRBD2	-	TRBV5-4	TRBJ2-7	CASRLTSGLDSYEQYF	TGTGCCAGCAGATTGACTAGCGGGCTTGACTCCTACGAGCAGTACTTC
-	-	TRBV10-2	TRBJ1-5	CASRGNAGNQPQHF	TGCGCCAGCAGAGGTAACGCCGGCAATCAGCCCCAGCATTTT
-	once	TRBV28	TRBJ2-2	CASMRGTGELFF	TGTGCCAGCATGCGCGGGACCGGGGAGCTGTTTTTT
TRBD2	-	TRBV7-2	TRBJ2-7	CASSSRTSGIHYEQYF	TGTGCCAGCAGCTCGAGGACTAGCGGGATTCACTACGAGCAGTACTTC
-	-	TRBV28	TRBJ2-7	CASSVSLREAYEQYF	TGTGCCAGCAGTGTCTCCCTCAGGGAGGCCTACGAGCAGTACTTC
-	-	TRBV24-1	TRBJ1-2	CATSDPGRIMGYTF	TGTGCCACCAGTGATCCTGGACGGATTATGGGCTACACCTTC
-	-	TRBV12-3/TRBV12-4	TRBJ2-3	CASSFFADTQYF	TGTGCCAGCAGTTTCTTCGCAGATACGCAGTATTTT
TRBD1	-	TRBV27	TRBJ2-7	CASSGNRDRNYEQYF	TGTGCCAGCAGTGGAAACCGGGACAGGAACTACGAGCAGTACTTC
TRBD1	-	TRBV11-1	TRBJ2-7	CASSLGTGGAYEQYF	TGTGCCAGCAGCTTGGGGACAGGGGGCGCCTACGAGCAGTACTTC
-	-	TRBV5-6	TRBJ2-5	CASSIQETQYF	TGTGCCAGCAGCATCCAAGAGACCCAGTACTTC
TRBD1	-	TRBV6-5	TRBJ2-1	CASRGGTGPYNEQFF	TGTGCCAGCAGGGGGGGGACAGGGCCCTACAATGAGCAGTTCTTC
-	-	TRBV7-8	TRBJ1-4	CASSLQQYNEKLFF	TGTGCCAGCAGCTTACAACAGTATAATGAAAAACTGTTTTTT
-	-	TRBV5-4	TRBJ1-5	CASSLDGRGQHF	TGTGCCAGCAGCTTGGACGGCAGGGGCCAGCATTTT
-	-	TRBV4-2	TRBJ2-7	CASSQGSYEQYF	TGTGCCAGCAGCCAAGGATCTTACGAGCAGTACTTC
TRBD1	-	TRBV4-3	TRBJ1-4	CASSPGTALRGIEKLFF	TGCGCCAGCAGTCCCGGGACAGCGCTGCGAGGGATTGAAAAACTGTTTTTT
TRBD1	-	TRBV9	TRBJ2-7	CASSVEGQGLPYEQYF	TGTGCCAGCAGCGTAGAGGGACAGGGGCTACCCTACGAGCAGTACTTC
-	-	TRBV30	TRBJ2-3	CAWSAGTDTQYF	TGTGCCTGGAGCGCGGGCACAGATACGCAGTATTTT
-	-	TRBV28	TRBJ2-1	CASSLGVNEQFF	TGTGCCAGCAGTTTAGGAGTCAATGAGCAGTTCTTC
-	once	TRBV6-5	TRBJ1-2	CASSYSGKEGHGYTF	TGTGCCAGCAGTTACTCGGGGAAGGAGGGGCATGGCTACACCTTC
-	-	TRBV11-3	TRBJ2-1	CASSLLGAGNEQFF	TGTGCCAGCAGCTTATTGGGGGCCGGCAATGAGCAGTTCTTC
TRBD2	-	TRBV27	TRBJ2-3	CASSTRGLAGGDTQYF	TGTGCCAGCAGTACCCGAGGACTAGCGGGGGGAGATACGCAGTATTTT
-	-	TRBV4-3	TRBJ2-3	CASSQIFTGFGTDTQYF	TGCGCCAGCAGCCAAATATTTACAGGGTTTGGCACAGATACGCAGTATTTT
TRBD2	-	TRBV6-2/TRBV6-3	TRBJ2-2	CASCRGLAGTGELFF	TGTGCCAGCTGCCGAGGACTAGCGGGAACCGGGGAGCTGTTTTTT
-	-	TRBV6-2/TRBV6-3	TRBJ2-3	CASSRISDTQYF	TGTGCCAGCAGTAGAATATCAGATACGCAGTATTTT
TRBD1	-	TRBV28	TRBJ1-5	CASSFYDREAQPQHF	TGTGCCAGCAGTTTTTATGACAGGGAAGCTCAGCCCCAGCATTTT
TRBD2	-	TRBV27	TRBJ2-7	CASSQSGIGYEQYF	TGTGCCAGCAGTCAGAGCGGGATTGGGTACGAGCAGTACTTC
TRBD1	-	TRBV7-9	TRBJ2-5	CASRGGTGVPETQYF	TGTGCCAGCAGGGGTGGGACAGGGGTTCCGGAGACCCAGTACTTC
-	-	TRBV18	TRBJ2-2	CASSPRGPNTGELFF	TGTGCCAGCTCACCGAGGGGTCCCAACACCGGGGAGCTGTTTTTT